Listed below are T cell receptor beta chains from one sample, sequenced in a study of blood T cell repertoires in COVID-19. Using immunoSEQ multiplex PCR, the repertoire was profiled, and TCRdb retains in-frame clones only, with some absent. The sample has approximately 260,000 clones; more than 75% are singletons. The source material was peripheral blood. The receptors stem from a woman in her sixties with active or convalescent COVID-19. Both conserved end residues are trimmed from each CDR3. The order of the fields is D gene, V gene, CDR3 length, CDR3 protein. A D gene is named only where the DNA matches it firmly.

>TRBD1|TRBV6-6|11
ASRTDRGEGYT
>.|TRBV6-4|14
ASSPELTRVYYGYT
>.|TRBV4-1|14
ASSQETTVSNQPQH
>TRBD1|TRBV30|11
AYSGQGKGNEY
>TRBD1|TRBV4-3|14
ASSRLGTDVFYGYT
>.|TRBV7-9|15
ASSLFGAGALNTEAF
>TRBD1|TRBV7-8|12
ASSLTGLTDTQY
>.|TRBV5-1|13
ASSPDPQAGNTIY
>.|TRBV3-1/TRBV3-2|16
ASSQDRGGGFSGNTIY
>TRBD1|TRBV19|12
ASMPGTGDYGYT
>TRBD1|TRBV6-5|13
ASSYSDRGLGKLF
>.|TRBV5-4|13
ASSLDWGTYSPLH
>.|TRBV30|11
AWTYVSGNTIY
>.|TRBV18|12
ASSPVRSNDEQY
>.|TRBV2|14
ASSEARGAGANVLT
>TRBD1|TRBV7-3|12
ASSTTGGTDTQY
>.|TRBV7-9|10
ASTPTGSEAF
>.|TRBV6-6|11
ASGREGTDTQY
>TRBD1|TRBV23-1|14
ASSQSRQGADEKLF
>.|TRBV30|9
AWSSAYEQY
>.|TRBV12-3/TRBV12-4|11
ASSPGVWETQY
>TRBD1|TRBV27|12
ASSLNRGRGEQY
>.|TRBV2|10
ASSESGGELF
>TRBD1|TRBV3-1/TRBV3-2|11
ASSQTGENEQF
>TRBD1|TRBV19|12
ASSGGTGRYEQY
>.|TRBV6-5|12
ASSYSISFYEQY
>.|TRBV19|11
ASSISLNQPQH
>TRBD1|TRBV5-1|12
ASSQGTVSYEQY
>.|TRBV5-4|13
ASSLAVSGVYEQY
>.|TRBV19|12
ASSIQTGNYGYT
>TRBD1|TRBV6-5|12
ASSRQGPNTEAF
>.|TRBV7-9|12
ASSPGGSTDTQY
>.|TRBV7-2|13
ASSLRLGGAGTQY
>.|TRBV7-2|13
ASSLDLGGNTEAF
>.|TRBV19|15
ASSITGNAPGANVLT
>.|TRBV2|12
ASLGQGAGETQY
>.|TRBV5-1|12
ARSLGGPGDGYT
>.|TRBV4-1|15
ASSQEFGTAAGNTIY
>TRBD1|TRBV25-1|11
ASSMDRNEKLF
>.|TRBV5-1|12
ASSVGTPNSPLH
>.|TRBV7-2|12
ASSPAEGYGELF
>.|TRBV7-2|15
ASSPRNLGAGTYGYT
>TRBD1|TRBV6-2/TRBV6-3|15
ASSPGPRTGGIETQY
>.|TRBV18|14
ASSPGSGAPTWEQY
>.|TRBV2|10
ASKGSGETQY
>TRBD1|TRBV18|16
ASSPDSTGGVPSAEAF
>.|TRBV6-5|14
ASSYSGRGYTGELF
>.|TRBV19|8
ARRTGELF
>TRBD2|TRBV5-1|13
ASRVGTISAETQY
>TRBD1|TRBV3-1/TRBV3-2|12
ASSRRQGREKLF
>TRBD1|TRBV4-1|14
ASSAGTGAGNQPQH